Listed here are 19 T cell receptor beta chains from one sample, sequenced in a study of blood T cell repertoires in COVID-19. The repertoire was sequenced with immunoSEQ multiplex PCR; TCRdb's copy has only in-frame clones and lacks some. The sample contains approximately 130,000 clones, 88% of which appear only once. Sequencing was performed on peripheral blood. The receptors were gathered from a man between 45 and 60 years old with acute or convalescent COVID-19.

This clone is a singleton in its sample. The chain links TRBV30 to TRBJ1-3; D not certain. The CDR3 spans 18 residues. Germline V CDR1 and CDR2: GTSNPN, SVGIG (reference sequence). V was clipped by 0 bases and J by 0 bases, with 18 bases between them. This CDR3 is CAWSVPPYAGNSGNTIYF. The CDR3 bases are TGTGCCTGGAGTGTACCCCCTTATGCGGGGAACTCTGGAAACACCATATATTTT. Using reference TRBV30 and TRBJ1-3 for the parts outside the CDR3, the full variable domain is SQTIHQWPATLVQPVGSPLSLECTVEGTSNPNLYWYRQAAGRGLQLLFYSVGIGQISSEVPQNLSASRPQDRQFILSSKKLLLSDSGFYLCAWSVPPYAGNSGNTIYFGEGSWLTVV.

As regards this clone: This same CDR3 is encoded by further DNA sequences in the sample. This chain joins TRBV7-8 and TRBJ2-7, with 10 bases identical to TRBD2. This CDR3 has 14 amino acids. Germline assignment: CDR1 SGHVS and CDR2 FQNEAQ. Losses at the gene ends were 5 bases for V and 5 bases for J; bases not matched to a gene: 6. The CDR3, as DNA: TGTGCCAGCAGCCTGTTAGCGGGAGGAAACGAGCAGTACTTC. This codes for CASSLLAGGNEQYF.

The chain joins TRBV15 to TRBJ2-5, with D tentatively TRBD1 (5 bases). The V gene's germline CDR1 is LNHNV and CDR2 YYDKDF (reference sequence). Trimming cost V 3 bases and J 5 bases, with 13 bases left between them. The CDR3 is 14 residues long. CDR3 nucleotides: TGTGCCACCAGCAGGAACGCAGGGCTGGAGACCCAGTACTTC. It codes for CATSRNAGLETQYF.

The chain carries TRBV6-5 and TRBJ1-1, with unresolved D. Per germline, CDR1 MNHEY and CDR2 SVGAGI. The CDR3 length is 15 residues. Trimming took off 2 bases at V and 0 bases at J, with 10 bases between the two ends. The CDR3 coding sequence is TGTGCCAGCAGTTACGGGCGGGTTTTGAACACTGAAGCTTTCTTT. Protein: CASSYGRVLNTEAFF.

The chain joins TRBV11-2 to TRBJ1-1; maybe TRBD1 (5 bases). Germline CDR1 reads SGHAT; CDR2 reads FQNNGV. The CDR3 covers 13 residues. V was shortened by 6 bases and J by 1 base, with 9 bases between the two germline ends. The CDR3 here is CASSRTGNTEAFF. The CDR3 nucleotides read TGTGCCAGCAGTCGTACAGGGAACACTGAAGCTTTCTTT.

The V gene is TRBV2, the J gene TRBJ1-2; D is uncertain. V gave up 3 bases and J gave up 3 bases, with 8 bases separating them. Germline CDR1 SNHLY, CDR2 FYNNEI. The CDR3 length is 13 residues. For the CDR3, the DNA is TGTGCCAGCAGTGAGATTCAGGACTATGGCTACACCTTC. Translating gives CASSEIQDYGYTF.

The gene calls are TRBV24-1 and TRBJ2-7, with D possibly TRBD2 on 6 matching bases. The CDR3 extends over 16 amino acids. V dropped 0 bases and J dropped 4 bases, with 15 bases sitting between them. From germline, CDR1 is KGHDR and CDR2 SFDVKD. CDR3 DNA sequence: TGTGCCACCAGTGATTTGAGTCGGCGGGAATGGTACGAGCAGTACTTC. The encoded protein is CATSDLSRREWYEQYF.

The chain joins TRBV5-6 to TRBJ2-2; 10 bases line up with TRBD2. The V gene's germline CDR1 is SGHDT and CDR2 YYEEEE. With V trimmed by 4 bases and J by 3 bases, 9 bases remained unmatched. The CDR3 has 17 amino acids. The CDR3 region is CASSPKGLAPDTGELFF. Written as DNA, the CDR3 is TGTGCCAGCAGCCCGAAGGGACTAGCGCCGGACACCGGGGAGCTGTTTTTT. The full variable domain, in which reference TRBV5-6 and TRBJ2-2 provide the parts outside the CDR3, is DAGVTQSPTHLIKTRGQQVTLRCSPKSGHDTVSWYQQALGQGPQFIFQYYEEEERQRGNFPDRFSGHQFPNYSSELNVNALLLGDSALYLCASSPKGLAPDTGELFFGEGSRLTVL.

The genes are TRBV3-1 (or the pseudogene TRBV3-2) and TRBJ2-1; 9 bases align to TRBD2. There are 16 residues in the CDR3. Germline CDR1 LGHDT, CDR2 YNNKEL (reference sequence). The V segment lost 2 bases and the J segment 9 bases; nucleotides outside the gene matches: 11. This CDR3 reads CASSQSPGGRGSEQFF. In nucleotides, the CDR3 is TGTGCCAGCAGCCAATCCCCTGGCGGGAGGGGGAGTGAGCAGTTCTTC.

V usage is TRBV19 and J usage is TRBJ1-5, with 8 positions matching TRBD1. CDR3 length: 14 amino acids. Germline V gene sequence: CDR1 LNHDA, CDR2 SQIVND (reference sequence). J was trimmed by 6 bases and V by 3 bases; bases with no gene match: 4. CDR3 bases: TGTGCCAGTAGTATCAGGGGGCATGGTCAGCCCCAGCATTTT. This sequence encodes CASSIRGHGQPQHF.

The chain links TRBV19 to TRBJ1-3; tentative D call: TRBD1 (6 bases). The germline V and J ends were trimmed by 6 bases and 1 base, with 16 bases remaining between them. The CDR3 spans 16 residues. CDR1 and CDR2 from the germline V gene are LNHDA and SQIVND (reference sequence). DNA of the CDR3: TGTGCCAGTAGAAAGCCGGGGGGCTTTTCTGGAAACACCATATATTTT. Its protein is CASRKPGGFSGNTIYF. Based on the CDR3 plus reference TRBV19 and TRBJ1-3, the full variable domain is DGGITQSPKYLFRKEGQNVTLSCEQNLNHDAMYWYRQDPGQGLRLIYYSQIVNDFQKGDIAEGYSVSREKKESFPLTVTSAQKNPTAFYLCASRKPGGFSGNTIYFGEGSWLTVV.

This sequence joins TRBV6-5 and TRBJ2-7, with 8 positions matching TRBD1. With 10 bases clipped from V and 0 bases from J, the junction kept 2 bases outside the gene matches. The V gene's germline CDR1 is MNHEY and CDR2 SVGAGI. The CDR3 has 12 amino acids. The CDR3 sequence is CATTGGSYEQYF. As DNA, the CDR3 is TGTGCCACCACAGGGGGCTCCTACGAGCAGTACTTC.

The chain joins TRBV19 to TRBJ1-4, with TRBD1 identical over 12 bases. CDR1 and CDR2 from the germline V gene are LNHDA and SQIVND (reference sequence). The CDR3 spans 14 residues. The ends lost 5 bases at V and 12 bases at J; junction bases unmatched: 7. The CDR3 spells CASSSGTGGRELFF. CDR3 DNA: TGTGCCAGTAGTTCCGGGACAGGGGGCAGAGAACTGTTTTTT.

V usage is TRBV27 and J usage is TRBJ1-5; 7 nucleotides align to TRBD1. The length of the CDR3 is 17 residues. V trimming: 5 bases; J trimming: 2 bases; junction bases outside the gene matches: 12. In germline, CDR1 is MNHEY, CDR2 SMNVEV (reference sequence). The CDR3 bases are TGTGCCAGCAGTCCAACCGACAGGGCTGGGGGCAATCAGCCCCAGCATTTT. This sequence encodes CASSPTDRAGGNQPQHF.

This clone was recorded once. The rearrangement uses TRBV6-4 and TRBJ2-7; D is perhaps TRBD2 (5 bases). The V gene lost 0 bases and the J gene lost 0 bases, with 9 bases spanning the gap. The CDR3 has 15 residues. Germline V gene sequence: CDR1 MRHNA, CDR2 SNTAGT. The CDR3 here is CASSDSAGSSYEQYF. The CDR3 nucleotides are TGTGCCAGCAGTGACTCTGCGGGTAGCTCCTACGAGCAGTACTTC.

This chain links TRBV7-8 with TRBJ2-2, with TRBD2 matching 8 bases. V trimming: 5 bases; J trimming: 5 bases; junction bases outside the gene matches: 10. Germline values: CDR1 SGHVS, CDR2 FQNEAQ. This CDR3 contains 16 residues. CDR3 in amino acids: CASSPPLAAGTGELFF. For the CDR3, the DNA is TGTGCCAGCAGCCCTCCACTAGCGGCGGGAACCGGGGAGCTGTTTTTT. The full variable domain, rest sourced from reference TRBV7-8 and TRBJ2-2, is GAGVSQSPRYKVAKRGQDVALRCDPISGHVSLFWYQQALGQGPEFLTYFQNEAQLDKSGLPSDRFFAERPEGSVSTLKIQRTQQEDSAVYLCASSPPLAAGTGELFFGEGSRLTVL.

The V call is TRBV7-2, the J call TRBJ1-4, with D maybe TRBD1 (5 bases). From germline, CDR1 is SGHTA and CDR2 FQGNSA. The germline V and J ends were trimmed by 1 base and 10 bases, with 13 bases remaining between them. CDR3 length: 14 residues. The CDR3 nucleotides read TGTGCCAGCAGCTTAGTTCGCACAGGCGCAAAACTGTTTTTT. This sequence encodes CASSLVRTGAKLFF.

As DNA, the CDR3 is TGTGCCAGCAGCCACGGTCGTTACGAGCAGTACTTC. Encoded protein: CASSHGRYEQYF. This chain uses TRBV3-1 (or the pseudogene TRBV3-2) with TRBJ2-7; D ambiguous. The CDR3 totals 12 residues. Looked up from germline, CDR1 is LGHDT and CDR2 is YNNKEL (reference sequence). V gave up 3 bases and J gave up 4 bases, with 7 bases separating them.

The V call is TRBV10-3, the J call TRBJ1-1; 8 bases fit TRBD1. The V gene's germline CDR1 is ENHRY and CDR2 SYGVKD. The V gene end was trimmed by 7 bases and the J gene end by 3 bases; junction bases not matched to a gene: 7. This CDR3 has 14 residues. The CDR3 DNA reads TGTGCCATCACCTCCCAGGGGGCGGACACTGAAGCTTTCTTT. This sequence encodes CAITSQGADTEAFF.